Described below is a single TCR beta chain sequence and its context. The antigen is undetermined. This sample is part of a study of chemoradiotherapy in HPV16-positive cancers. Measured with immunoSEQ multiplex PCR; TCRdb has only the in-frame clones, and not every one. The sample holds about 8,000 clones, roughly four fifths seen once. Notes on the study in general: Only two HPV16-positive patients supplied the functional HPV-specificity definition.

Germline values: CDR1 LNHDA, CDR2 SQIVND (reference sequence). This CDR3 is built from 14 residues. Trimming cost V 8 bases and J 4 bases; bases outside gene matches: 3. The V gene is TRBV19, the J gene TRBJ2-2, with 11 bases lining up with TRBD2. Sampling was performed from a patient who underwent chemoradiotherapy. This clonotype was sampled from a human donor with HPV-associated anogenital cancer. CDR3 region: CASGTSGGTGELFF. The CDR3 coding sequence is TGTGCCAGTGGGACTAGCGGTGGCACCGGGGAGCTGTTTTTT.